Listed here is a single T cell receptor (beta chain). Its antigen is as yet unknown. These data are taken from a study of T-cell reconstitution after alpha-beta-depleted transplantation in children. Overall study findings and caveats: Roughly two months post-transplant, alpha-beta T cells reportedly originated from several hundred graft clones that had expanded. T-cell counts and diversity were attributed mostly to newly produced T cells one year after transplant.

TCRbeta library construction was performed incorporating unique molecular identifiers. TCRdb processed the PCR reads anew with MiXCR; each CDR3 protein has one entry. The sample yields around 490,000 distinct CDR3 sequences, about an eighth seen once. CDR1 MDHEN and CDR2 SYDVKM come from the germline V gene. There are 15 residues in the CDR3. The ends lost 8 bases at V and 4 bases at J; junction bases unmatched: 12. The V gene is TRBV28, the J gene TRBJ1-2; 8 nucleotides agree with TRBD1. The sequenced sample was PBMCs, mostly from graft donor cells, obtained 180 days after TCRalphabeta/CD19-depleted stem cell transplant. This sequence was found in a female patient aged 2-15 years who had a stem cell transplant for aplastic anemia, so the T cells may come from the graft donor. CDR3 sequence (DNA): TGTGCCAGCTCACACAGGGGGTCAATATCCTATGGCTACACCTTC. Translated, it gives CASSHRGSISYGYTF.